Below are 30 T cell receptor beta chains sequenced from a single sample in a study of CD8 T cells in Susac syndrome. Random hexamers were used to reverse transcribe about 0.5 to 1 ug of RNA. TCRdb re-analysed the immunoSEQ multiplex PCR reads in MiXCR, keeping a single row per CDR3 protein. The data contain around 170,000 distinct CDR3 sequences, 92% of them singletons. The sample was CD4+ T cells from PBMCs. Receptors originate from a human donor in good health.

The chain employs TRBV20-1 and TRBJ2-1, with 10 bases lining up with TRBD2. From germline, CDR1 is DFQATT and CDR2 SNEGSKA (reference sequence). The ends lost 3 bases at V and 8 bases at J; junction bases unmatched: 13. This CDR3 spans 16 amino acids. CDR3 loop: CSARSGGLAGVDEQFF. The CDR3 bases are TGCAGTGCTAGGAGTGGAGGGCTAGCGGGAGTGGATGAGCAGTTCTTC.

This chain uses TRBV5-1 with TRBJ2-5; D not certain. Deletions cut 0 bases from V and 4 bases from J, with 16 bases between. This CDR3 spans 16 amino acids. Germline assignment: CDR1 SGHRS and CDR2 YFSETQ. The CDR3 region is CASSLAERPIGETQYF. DNA for the CDR3: TGCGCCAGCAGCTTGGCCGAAAGACCGATCGGAGAGACCCAGTACTTC.

The chain is built from TRBV5-1 and TRBJ2-6; a possible D gene is TRBD2 (6 bases). The length of the CDR3 is 16 residues. V lost 5 bases to trimming and J lost 1 base, with 13 bases between them. CDR1 SGHRS and CDR2 YFSETQ come from the germline V gene. The CDR3 reads CASRYLGGSGANVLTF. CDR3 DNA sequence: TGCGCCAGCAGATACTTGGGGGGTTCTGGGGCCAACGTCCTGACTTTC.

This chain links TRBV25-1 with TRBJ1-2; tentatively, D is TRBD1 (6 bases). The CDR3 totals 14 residues. Germline V gene data show CDR1 as MGHDK and CDR2 as SYGVNS. V was cut by 4 bases and J by 2 bases, with 11 bases left in between. The CDR3 loop is CASSADRFNYGYTF. In nucleotides, the CDR3 is TGTGCCAGCAGTGCGGACAGATTCAACTATGGCTACACCTTC.

The V gene is TRBV5-1, the J gene TRBJ2-7; 12 bases match TRBD2. Germline assignment: CDR1 SGHRS and CDR2 YFSETQ. After removal of 4 bases from V and 6 bases from J, the junction contained 11 bases not matched to a gene. The CDR3 is made up of 16 amino acids. CDR3 nucleotides: TGCGCCAGCAGCACCACTAGCGGGGGGCCTCCCCGCGAGCAGTACTTC. It encodes CASSTTSGGPPREQYF. Full variable domain (missing parts from reference TRBV5-1 and TRBJ2-7): KAGVTQTPRYLIKTRGQQVTLSCSPISGHRSVSWYQQTPGQGLQFLFEYFSETQRNKGNFPGRFSGRQFSNSRSEMNVSTLELGDSALYLCASSTTSGGPPREQYFGPGTRLTVT.

The CDR3 protein is CSVGGAGEAFF. The CDR3 DNA reads TGCAGCGTTGGGGGGGCGGGTGAAGCTTTCTTT. The chain has TRBV29-1 and TRBJ1-1; a possible D gene is TRBD1 (6 bases). The germline CDR1 and CDR2 sequences are SQVTM and ANQGSEA. V was shortened by 4 bases and J by 7 bases, with 10 bases between the two germline ends. The length of the CDR3 is 11 residues.

The chain combines TRBV20-1 with TRBJ2-1; TRBD2 agrees at 15 bases. This CDR3 is built from 18 residues. Per the germline V gene, CDR1 is DFQATT and CDR2 is SNEGSKA (reference sequence). Trimming removed 0 bases from V and 8 bases from J; junction bases left unmatched: 11. The CDR3 bases are TGCAGTGCTAGAGATCCCTCCCGGACTAGCGGGAGGGGGGATGAGCAGTTCTTC. Protein product: CSARDPSRTSGRGDEQFF.

V and J are TRBV29-1 and TRBJ2-5; maybe TRBD1 (5 bases). From germline, CDR1 is SQVTM and CDR2 ANQGSEA. The CDR3 has 12 residues. Trimming pared 4 bases from V and 2 bases from J, leaving 8 bases between. This CDR3 reads CSVGGGQETQYF. In DNA form, the CDR3 reads TGCAGCGTTGGGGGCGGACAAGAGACCCAGTACTTC.

This chain uses TRBV7-2 with TRBJ2-5; no firm D call. Per germline, CDR1 SGHTA and CDR2 FQGNSA. Trimming removed 2 bases from V and 1 base from J, with 5 bases in between. The CDR3 length is 13 residues. This chain's CDR3 is CASSLRAQETQYF. The CDR3 coding sequence is TGTGCCAGCAGCTTAAGGGCCCAAGAGACCCAGTACTTC.

The chain has TRBV27 and TRBJ1-2; D might be TRBD1 (5 bases). V was pared by 4 bases and J by 2 bases, with 11 bases between. CDR1 is MNHEY, CDR2 SMNVEV, per germline (reference sequence). CDR3 length: 14 amino acids. The CDR3 loop is CASSSFGGNYGYTF. In nucleotides, the CDR3 is TGTGCCAGCAGTTCCTTCGGGGGAAACTATGGCTACACCTTC.

This chain uses TRBV29-1 with TRBJ2-5; D is perhaps TRBD1 (6 bases). Per germline, CDR1 SQVTM and CDR2 ANQGSEA. The CDR3 consists of 13 residues. The V and J ends lost 6 bases and 2 bases respectively, with 13 bases between them. Here the CDR3 DNA reads TGCAGCGTCCAGACAGGTCCGCAAGAGACCCAGTACTTC. Translation gives CSVQTGPQETQYF.

The chain recombines TRBV6-6 with TRBJ2-1; perhaps TRBD2 as D (7 bases). CDR3 size: 15 residues. Trimming took off 6 bases at V and 4 bases at J, with 16 bases between the two ends. Germline CDR1 MNHNY, CDR2 SVGAGI (reference sequence). This CDR3 is CASSSGGRGYNEQFF. CDR3 nucleotides: TGTGCCAGCAGCTCGGGGGGCAGGGGATACAATGAGCAGTTCTTC.

The chain carries TRBV6-6 and TRBJ1-1; D might be TRBD1 (6 bases). Trimming cost V 10 bases and J 8 bases, with 23 bases left between them. Germline CDR1 and CDR2: MNHNY and SVGAGI (reference sequence). The CDR3 runs to 14 residues. Written as DNA, the CDR3 is TGTGCCACCGAGCTGACAGGTTTGCCTCCCGAAGCTTTCTTT. As protein: CATELTGLPPEAFF.

The rearrangement links TRBV20-1 to TRBJ2-1, with D unclear. The CDR3 runs to 16 residues. Trimming removed 5 bases from V and 0 bases from J, with 17 bases in between. Germline CDR1 reads DFQATT; CDR2 reads SNEGSKA (reference sequence). In DNA form, the CDR3 reads TGCAGTGCTCCATTCAAAAGCAGTACCTCCTACAATGAGCAGTTCTTC. It codes for CSAPFKSSTSYNEQFF.

This chain links TRBV7-9 with TRBJ1-1; no reliable D call. Trimming stripped 1 base from V and 5 bases from J, with 14 bases between. Germline V gene data show CDR1 as SEHNR and CDR2 as FQNEAQ (reference sequence). The CDR3 length is 15 residues. The CDR3, as DNA: TGTGCCAGCAGCTTAGTATACGGAGAAAAGACTGAAGCTTTCTTT. The encoded protein is CASSLVYGEKTEAFF.

The rearrangement links TRBV20-1 to TRBJ1-6, with a possible D match to TRBD1 (5 bases). The germline CDR1 and CDR2 sequences are DFQATT and SNEGSKA (reference sequence). This CDR3 is built from 19 residues. The V and J ends lost 0 bases and 4 bases respectively, with 22 bases between them. CDR3 sequence: CSARDWVGGDRLYNSPLHF. The CDR3 coding sequence is TGCAGTGCTAGAGATTGGGTGGGGGGGGACCGACTTTATAATTCACCCCTCCACTTT.

The V and J genes are TRBV5-1 and TRBJ1-1, with no clear D. CDR1 and CDR2 from the germline V gene are SGHRS and YFSETQ. The CDR3 extends over 13 amino acids. Trimming shortened V by 2 bases and J by 1 base, and 6 bases separated the two germline ends. CDR3 DNA sequence: TGCGCCAGCAGCTTCGGGGAGAACACTGAAGCTTTCTTT. Translated: CASSFGENTEAFF.

This clonotype was observed a handful of times. The chain has TRBV18 and TRBJ1-1; weak D call: TRBD1 (5 bases). Germline CDR1 and CDR2: KGHSH and LQKENI. Between the trimmed V and J ends, which lost 3 bases and 5 bases, there was a span of 10 bases. The CDR3 contains 13 residues. The CDR3 DNA follows: TGTGCCAGCTCACCGGAGGGGCGTACTGAAGCTTTCTTT. Its protein product is CASSPEGRTEAFF.

The J gene is TRBJ2-7, the V gene TRBV7-2; D tentatively reads TRBD1 or TRBD2 (5 bases each). Germline assignment: CDR1 SGHTA and CDR2 FQGNSA. V lost 6 bases, J lost 1 base, and 13 bases lay in between. The CDR3 consists of 14 residues. The CDR3 loop reads CASSAAGGSYEQYF. The CDR3 DNA follows: TGTGCCAGCAGTGCGGCTGGGGGATCCTACGAGCAGTACTTC.

This chain links TRBV29-1 with TRBJ1-1, with 8 bases lining up with TRBD1. The junction had 4 bases not matched to a gene; V was cut back by 3 bases and J by 7 bases. CDR1 and CDR2 (germline): SQVTM, ANQGSEA. The CDR3 is 12 residues long. The chain's CDR3 is CSVDRGQGEAFF. The DNA for the CDR3 is TGCAGCGTTGACAGGGGGCAGGGTGAAGCTTTCTTT.

The chain uses TRBV7-3 and TRBJ2-2; TRBD2 agrees at 7 bases. The CDR3 has 16 residues. The V gene's germline CDR1 is SGHTA and CDR2 FQGTGA. Trimming removed 5 bases from V and 0 bases from J; junction bases left unmatched: 6. The CDR3 protein is CASSPPGGSNTGELFF. The CDR3 bases are TGTGCCAGCAGCCCCCCGGGAGGTTCGAACACCGGGGAGCTGTTTTTT.

The V gene is TRBV28, the J gene TRBJ2-1, with unresolved D. V dropped 3 bases and J dropped 10 bases, with 13 bases sitting between them. Germline V gene data show CDR1 as MDHEN and CDR2 as SYDVKM. CDR3 length: 13 amino acids. The CDR3 nucleotides read TGTGCCAGCAGTTTTATTTCGCGGTGGGAGCAGTTCTTC. It yields the protein CASSFISRWEQFF.

V gene TRBV3-1 combines with J gene TRBJ2-7; TRBD1 matches at 8 bases. The CDR3 spans 15 residues. After removal of 4 bases from V and 5 bases from J, the junction contained 10 bases not matched to a gene. Germline V gene sequence: CDR1 LGHDT, CDR2 YNNKEL (reference sequence). The CDR3 DNA reads as TGTGCCAGCAGCCGGATGACAGGGGCAAGAGACGAGCAGTACTTC. This sequence encodes CASSRMTGARDEQYF.

This chain uses TRBV12-3 or TRBV12-4 with TRBJ2-2; D unresolved. Trimming cost V 6 bases and J 7 bases, with 9 bases left between them. CDR3 length equals 12 residues. For the CDR3, the DNA is TGTGCCAGCAGCTTGCAGTACGGGGAGCTGTTTTTT. This translates into CASSLQYGELFF.

V usage is TRBV5-1 and J usage is TRBJ2-5, with D hard to call. Germline CDR1 reads SGHRS; CDR2 reads YFSETQ. The CDR3 has 15 residues. V was trimmed by 1 base and J by 0 bases, leaving 10 bases between them. The CDR3 DNA sequence: TGCGCCAGCAGCTTGACTGGGAAGTACCAAGAGACCCAGTACTTC. Amino acids: CASSLTGKYQETQYF.

CDR3 residues: CATGAVPWDTQYF. CDR3 sequence (DNA): TGTGCCACCGGGGCAGTTCCTTGGGATACGCAGTATTTT. V is TRBV24-1 and J is TRBJ2-3; tentative D call: TRBD1 (5 bases). The CDR3 totals 13 residues. V dropped 9 bases and J dropped 6 bases, with 15 bases sitting between them. CDR1 KGHDR and CDR2 SFDVKD come from the germline V gene.

The chain links TRBV5-1 to TRBJ2-7; 10 nucleotides line up with TRBD1. Germline trimming cut 4 bases from V and 5 bases from J; bases unmatched to any gene: 6. Germline V gene data show CDR1 as SGHRS and CDR2 as YFSETQ. The CDR3 is 14 residues long. CDR3 amino acids: CASSIRDRGHEQYF. The CDR3 nucleotides are TGCGCCAGCAGCATCCGGGACAGGGGCCACGAGCAGTACTTC.

This chain links TRBV7-8 with TRBJ2-7; D not certain. The CDR3 spans 14 residues. Germline CDR1 SGHVS, CDR2 FQNEAQ. V lost 1 base and J lost 5, with 12 bases in between. Here the CDR3 reads CASSLGTLNHEQYF. The DNA for the CDR3 is TGTGCCAGCAGCTTAGGGACCTTAAATCACGAGCAGTACTTC. The full variable domain, completed using reference TRBV7-8 and TRBJ2-7, is GAGVSQSPRYKVAKRGQDVALRCDPISGHVSLFWYQQALGQGPEFLTYFQNEAQLDKSGLPSDRFFAERPEGSVSTLKIQRTQQEDSAVYLCASSLGTLNHEQYFGPGTRLTVT.

The chain uses TRBV19 and TRBJ2-5; no clear D. The CDR3 is 13 amino acids. The germline V and J ends were trimmed by 5 bases and 0 bases, with 7 bases remaining between them. The germline gives CDR1 LNHDA, CDR2 SQIVND (reference sequence). The CDR3 here is CASSPVYQETQYF. CDR3 sequence (DNA): TGTGCCAGTAGTCCGGTATACCAAGAGACCCAGTACTTC. Complete variable domain (other parts from reference TRBV19 and TRBJ2-5): DGGITQSPKYLFRKEGQNVTLSCEQNLNHDAMYWYRQDPGQGLRLIYYSQIVNDFQKGDIAEGYSVSREKKESFPLTVTSAQKNPTAFYLCASSPVYQETQYFGPGTRLLVL.

The rearrangement joins TRBV9 to TRBJ2-1; D possibly corresponds to TRBD1 (5 bases). From germline, CDR1 is SGDLS and CDR2 YYNGEE. This CDR3 contains 13 residues. V gave up 2 bases and J gave up 10 bases, with 13 bases separating them. The CDR3 sequence is CASSVMGLREQFF. The CDR3 coding sequence is TGTGCCAGCAGCGTTATGGGGCTCCGGGAGCAGTTCTTC.